One and the same sample provided the 10 T cell receptor beta chains below, sequenced in a study of cytomegalovirus exposure and HLA in healthy donors. Vbeta (60) and Jbeta (13) primers were used in the PCR. The table came from immunoSEQ multiplex PCR; TCRdb's copy has only in-frame clones and leaves some out. In the table there are about 110,000 clones, around 73% of which are singletons. Material for sequencing was PBMCs. Every receptor here comes from a man aged 25 to 40 in good health and CMV-seronegative.

The chain links TRBV4-3 to TRBJ1-2, with a weak D call TRBD1 (5 bases). Germline CDR1 is LGHNA and CDR2 is YSLEER. The V end was cut by 0 bases, the J end by 3 bases, with 11 bases between. This CDR3 contains 15 residues. The CDR3 DNA reads TGCGCCAGCAGCCAAGATCGGGTACAGGACTATGGCTACACCTTC. Translation: CASSQDRVQDYGYTF.

J is TRBJ2-6 and V is TRBV28; D not certain. CDR3 length: 15 amino acids. Germline-derived CDR1 and CDR2 are MDHEN and SYDVKM. The V end lost 5 bases, the J end lost 0 bases, and 8 bases lay between the germline ends. Here the CDR3 reads CASSEAGSGANVLTF. DNA for the CDR3: TGTGCCAGCAGTGAGGCCGGCTCTGGGGCCAACGTCCTGACTTTC.

The rearrangement links TRBV9 to TRBJ1-1; 8 bases map to TRBD1. Trimming removed 2 bases from V and 0 bases from J; junction bases left unmatched: 9. Germline CDR1 and CDR2: SGDLS and YYNGEE. The CDR3 loop spans 17 amino acids. CDR3 protein: CASSVLDRVAMNTEAFF. CDR3 bases: TGTGCCAGCAGCGTCCTGGACAGGGTGGCTATGAACACTGAAGCTTTCTTT.

This chain joins TRBV15 and TRBJ1-5; D might be TRBD1 (6 bases). CDR3 length: 15 amino acids. Deletions cut 1 base from V and 4 bases from J, with 11 bases between. Germline V gene sequence: CDR1 LNHNV, CDR2 YYDKDF (reference sequence). CDR3 nucleotides: TGTGCCACCAGCAGAGCAAGGCAGGGGAATCAGCCCCAGCATTTT. This encodes CATSRARQGNQPQHF.

This chain links TRBV9 with TRBJ2-3, with 12 bases identical to TRBD2. Germline V lookup: CDR1 SGDLS, CDR2 YYNGEE. The CDR3 runs 20 residues. J lost 1 base, V lost 0 bases, and 12 bases had no gene match. CDR3 loop: CASSVAPASGGAGGTDTQYF. CDR3 in DNA: TGTGCCAGCAGCGTAGCTCCGGCTAGCGGGGGGGCCGGGGGCACAGATACGCAGTATTTT. The variable domain in full, with the rest retrieved from reference TRBV9 and TRBJ2-3, is DSGVTQTPKHLITATGQRVTLRCSPRSGDLSVYWYQQSLDQGLQFLIQYYNGEERAKGNILERFSAQQFPDLHSELNLSSLELGDSALYFCASSVAPASGGAGGTDTQYFGPGTRLTVL.

CDR3 sequence: CASSTEGAGGNRTYGYTF. The CDR3 coding sequence is TGTGCCAGCAGCACAGAGGGGGCAGGGGGAAATCGCACTTATGGCTACACCTTC. The V call is TRBV9, the J call TRBJ1-2, with 7 nucleotides matching TRBD1. Trimming at V came to 4 bases and at J to 5 bases, leaving 20 bases not matched to a gene. Germline values: CDR1 SGDLS, CDR2 YYNGEE. This CDR3 has 18 amino acids.

This clone was seen a handful of times. The rearrangement links TRBV11-3 to TRBJ2-1, with 9 bases identical to TRBD2. V lost 1 base, J lost 4 bases, and 14 bases stayed unmatched. The CDR3 runs 19 residues. Germline V CDR1 and CDR2: SGHNT, YENEEA. The CDR3 region has the DNA TGTGCCAGCAGCTTAGGCCCCTGGAGCGGGGGGATACCTTACAATGAGCAGTTCTTC. This encodes CASSLGPWSGGIPYNEQFF.

This chain joins TRBV11-2 and TRBJ1-3; 7 bases are a match to TRBD1. Looked up from germline, CDR1 is SGHAT and CDR2 is FQNNGV. V was pared by 1 base and J by 10 bases, with 16 bases of the junction left unmatched. The CDR3 contains 17 residues. CDR3 nucleotide sequence: TGTGCCAGCAGCTTAGGACCCAGGGGGAAGCTCTGGAAGACCATATATTTT. Its protein product is CASSLGPRGKLWKTIYF.

This chain links TRBV5-1 with TRBJ2-3; TRBD2 matches 12 bases. Losses at the gene ends were 2 bases for V and 0 bases for J; bases not matched to a gene: 4. The CDR3 covers 17 residues. Looked up from germline, CDR1 is SGHRS and CDR2 is YFSETQ. The CDR3, as DNA: TGCGCCAGCAGCTTCCAGCTAGCGGGGGGGAGCACAGATACGCAGTATTTT. This gives the protein CASSFQLAGGSTDTQYF.

This chain joins TRBV28 and TRBJ2-7; 12 nucleotides line up with TRBD1. The ends lost 6 bases at V and 3 bases at J; junction bases unmatched: 3. CDR3 length equals 14 residues. Germline V gives CDR1 MDHEN, CDR2 SYDVKM. For the CDR3, the DNA is TGTGCCAGCAGGCGGGACAGGGGGCGCTACGAGCAGTACTTC. This sequence encodes CASRRDRGRYEQYF.